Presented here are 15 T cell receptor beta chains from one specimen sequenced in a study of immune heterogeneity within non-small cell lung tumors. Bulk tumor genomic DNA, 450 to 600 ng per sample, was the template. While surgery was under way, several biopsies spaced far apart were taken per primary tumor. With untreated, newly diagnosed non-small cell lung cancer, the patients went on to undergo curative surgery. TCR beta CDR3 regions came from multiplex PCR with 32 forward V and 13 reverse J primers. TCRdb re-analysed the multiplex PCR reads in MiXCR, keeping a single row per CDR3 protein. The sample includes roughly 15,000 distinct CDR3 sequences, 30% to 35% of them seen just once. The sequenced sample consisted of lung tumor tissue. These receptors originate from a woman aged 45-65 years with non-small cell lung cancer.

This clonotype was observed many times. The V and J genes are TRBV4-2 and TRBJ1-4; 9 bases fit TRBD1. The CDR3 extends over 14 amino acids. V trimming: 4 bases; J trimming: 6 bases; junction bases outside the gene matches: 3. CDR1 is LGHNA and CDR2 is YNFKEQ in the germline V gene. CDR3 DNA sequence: TGTGCCAGCAGCCCTCGACAGGGGGATGAAAAACTGTTTTTT. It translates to CASSPRQGDEKLFF.

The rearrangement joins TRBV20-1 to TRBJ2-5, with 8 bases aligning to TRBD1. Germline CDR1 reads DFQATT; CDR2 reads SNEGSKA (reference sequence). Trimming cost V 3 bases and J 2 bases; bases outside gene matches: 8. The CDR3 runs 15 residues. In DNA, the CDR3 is TGCAGTGCTAGGGTGACAGGGGCCATACAAGAGACCCAGTACTTC. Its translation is CSARVTGAIQETQYF.

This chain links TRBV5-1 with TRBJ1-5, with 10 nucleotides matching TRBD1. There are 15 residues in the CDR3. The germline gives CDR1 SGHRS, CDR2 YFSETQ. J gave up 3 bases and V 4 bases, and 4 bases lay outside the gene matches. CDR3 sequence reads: CASSPGQGVNQPQHF. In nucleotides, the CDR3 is TGCGCCAGCAGCCCAGGACAGGGGGTCAATCAGCCCCAGCATTTT.

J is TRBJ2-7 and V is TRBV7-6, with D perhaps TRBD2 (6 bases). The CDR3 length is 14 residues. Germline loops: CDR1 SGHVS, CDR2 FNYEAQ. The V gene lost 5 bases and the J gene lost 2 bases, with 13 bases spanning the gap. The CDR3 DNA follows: TGTGCCAGCAGCGGAGTGCGGGGCCCCTACGAGCAGTACTTC. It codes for CASSGVRGPYEQYF.

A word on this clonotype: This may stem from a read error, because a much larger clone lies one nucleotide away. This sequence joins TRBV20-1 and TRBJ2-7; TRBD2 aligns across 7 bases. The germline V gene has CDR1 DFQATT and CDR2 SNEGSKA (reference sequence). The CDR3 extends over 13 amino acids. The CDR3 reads CSAASGLVSEQHF. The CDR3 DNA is TGCAGTGCTGCTTCAGGACTAGTATCCGAGCAGCACTTC.

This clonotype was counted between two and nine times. The CDR3, as DNA: TGTGCCAGCAGTTCCGGGACTCCAAGTGAGCAGTTCTTC. Amino acid sequence: CASSSGTPSEQFF. The chain couples TRBV28 to TRBJ2-1, with TRBD2 as a possible D gene (6 bases). Germline assignment: CDR1 MDHEN and CDR2 SYDVKM. The ends were cut back, 4 bases at V and 9 bases at J, with 13 bases in the middle. The CDR3 has 13 amino acids.

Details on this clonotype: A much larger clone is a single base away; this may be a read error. The CDR3 loop is CASSSGGSGRGTDTQYF. Written as DNA, the CDR3 is TGTGCCAGCAGTTCTGGCGGGTCTGGGCGAGGAACAGATACGCAGTATTTT. The chain has TRBV28 and TRBJ2-3; TRBD2 is a possible D gene (5 bases). Trimming cost V 4 bases and J 3 bases, with 20 bases left between them. Germline CDR1 reads MDHEN; CDR2 reads SYDVKM. The CDR3 has 17 residues. Variable domain in full (rest from reference TRBV28 and TRBJ2-3): DVKVTQSSRYLVKRTGEKVFLECVQDMDHENMFWYRQDPGLGLRLIYFSYDVKMKEKGDIPEGYSVSREKKERFSLILESASTNQTSMYLCASSSGGSGRGTDTQYFGPGTRLTVL.

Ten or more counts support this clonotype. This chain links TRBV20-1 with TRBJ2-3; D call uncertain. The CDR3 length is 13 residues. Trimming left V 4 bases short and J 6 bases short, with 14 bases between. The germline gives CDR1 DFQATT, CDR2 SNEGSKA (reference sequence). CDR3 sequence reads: CSATESWIDTQYF. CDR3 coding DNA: TGCAGTGCTACTGAAAGTTGGATTGATACGCAGTATTTT.

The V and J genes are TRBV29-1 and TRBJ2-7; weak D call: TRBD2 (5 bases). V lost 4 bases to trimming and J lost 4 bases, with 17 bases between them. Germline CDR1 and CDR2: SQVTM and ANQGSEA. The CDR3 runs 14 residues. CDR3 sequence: CSVGRSRGLYEQYF. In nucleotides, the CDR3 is TGCAGCGTTGGACGGAGCCGGGGTTTGTACGAGCAGTACTTC.

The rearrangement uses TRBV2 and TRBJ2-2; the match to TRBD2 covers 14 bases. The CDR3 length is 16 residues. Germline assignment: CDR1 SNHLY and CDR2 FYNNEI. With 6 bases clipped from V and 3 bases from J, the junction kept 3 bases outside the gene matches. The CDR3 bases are TGTGCCAGCAGGGAGACTAGCGGGGGGGACACCGGGGAGCTGTTTTTT. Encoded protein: CASRETSGGDTGELFF. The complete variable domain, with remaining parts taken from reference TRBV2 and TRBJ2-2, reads EPEVTQTPSHQVTQMGQEVILRCVPISNHLYFYWYRQILGQKVEFLVSFYNNEISEKSEIFDDQFSVERPDGSNFTLKIRSTKLEDSAMYFCASRETSGGDTGELFFGEGSRLTVL.

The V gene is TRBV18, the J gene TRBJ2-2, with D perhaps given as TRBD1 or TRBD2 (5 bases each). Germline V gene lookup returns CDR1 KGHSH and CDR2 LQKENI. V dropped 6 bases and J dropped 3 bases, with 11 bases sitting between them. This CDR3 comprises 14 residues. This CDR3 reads CASSDRGDTGELFF. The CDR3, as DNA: TGTGCCAGCTCGGACCGGGGCGACACCGGGGAGCTGTTTTTT.

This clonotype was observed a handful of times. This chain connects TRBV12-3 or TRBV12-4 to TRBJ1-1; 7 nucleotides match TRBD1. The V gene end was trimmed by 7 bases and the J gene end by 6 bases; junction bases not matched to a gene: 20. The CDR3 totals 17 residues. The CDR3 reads CASTPRQGAGPRAEAFF. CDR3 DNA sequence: TGTGCCAGCACCCCTCGACAGGGTGCGGGCCCTAGGGCTGAAGCTTTCTTT.

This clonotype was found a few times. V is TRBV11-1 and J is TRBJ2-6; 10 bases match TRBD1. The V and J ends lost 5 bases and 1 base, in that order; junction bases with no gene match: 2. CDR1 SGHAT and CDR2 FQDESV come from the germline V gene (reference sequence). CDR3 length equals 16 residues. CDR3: CASSEGQGSGANVLTF. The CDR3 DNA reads TGTGCCAGCAGCGAGGGACAGGGGTCTGGGGCCAACGTCCTGACTTTC.

CDR3 loop: CSARGDRANTEAFF. The CDR3 coding sequence is TGCAGTGCTAGAGGGGACAGGGCTAACACTGAAGCTTTCTTT. The chain employs TRBV20-1 and TRBJ1-1; 9 bases match TRBD1. The V and J ends lost 1 base and 2 bases, in that order; junction bases with no gene match: 2. Looked up from germline, CDR1 is DFQATT and CDR2 is SNEGSKA (reference sequence). This CDR3 contains 14 residues.

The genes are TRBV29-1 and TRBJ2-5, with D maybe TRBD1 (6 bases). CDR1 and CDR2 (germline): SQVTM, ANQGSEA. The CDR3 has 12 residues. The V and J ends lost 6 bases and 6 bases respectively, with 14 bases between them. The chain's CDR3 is CSVARGDKTQYF. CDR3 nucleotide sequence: TGCAGCGTAGCCAGGGGCGACAAGACCCAGTACTTC. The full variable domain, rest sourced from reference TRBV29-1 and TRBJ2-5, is SAVISQKPSRDICQRGTSLTIQCQVDSQVTMMFWYRQQPGQSLTLIATANQGSEATYESGFVIDKFPISRPNLTFSTLTVSNMSPEDSSIYLCSVARGDKTQYFGPGTRLLVL.